The 20 T cell receptor beta chains in this list originate from one sample, sequenced in a study of cytomegalovirus exposure and HLA in healthy donors. TCRdb's table, derived via immunoSEQ multiplex PCR, lists solely in-frame clones and lacks some. The repertoire holds around 150,000 clones, with about 89% as singletons. Sequenced material: PBMCs. The source of these receptors is a man aged 18 to 30 in good health and CMV-seronegative.

This chain joins TRBV2 and TRBJ1-5; 8 bases map to TRBD1. The ends lost 7 bases at V and 2 bases at J; junction bases unmatched: 7. This CDR3 is 15 amino acids long. Germline V gene data show CDR1 as SNHLY and CDR2 as FYNNEI. The DNA for the CDR3 is TGTGCCAGCAATATACAGGGGGATGGCAATCAGCCCCAGCATTTT. Amino acids: CASNIQGDGNQPQHF.

This chain links TRBV19 with TRBJ2-3; TRBD2 aligns across 8 bases. J was trimmed by 5 bases and V by 2 bases; bases with no gene match: 9. CDR3 length: 16 amino acids. Germline loops: CDR1 LNHDA, CDR2 SQIVND (reference sequence). This chain's CDR3 is CASSIRGVAGRDTQYF. For the CDR3, the DNA is TGTGCCAGTAGTATAAGGGGCGTAGCGGGAAGAGATACGCAGTATTTT. The full variable domain, with the rest looked up from reference TRBV19 and TRBJ2-3, is DGGITQSPKYLFRKEGQNVTLSCEQNLNHDAMYWYRQDPGQGLRLIYYSQIVNDFQKGDIAEGYSVSREKKESFPLTVTSAQKNPTAFYLCASSIRGVAGRDTQYFGPGTRLTVL.

This chain uses TRBV6-5 with TRBJ1-5; D is perhaps TRBD1 (5 bases). The germline V and J ends were trimmed by 5 bases and 0 bases, with 5 bases remaining between them. CDR1 is MNHEY, CDR2 SVGAGI, per germline. The CDR3 is 13 amino acids. The CDR3 region is CASSQGSNQPQHF. The CDR3 DNA sequence: TGTGCCAGCAGTCAGGGTAGCAATCAGCCCCAGCATTTT.

There are a few counts of this clone. The chain combines TRBV7-6 with TRBJ1-2; D is possibly TRBD1 (5 bases). The V and J ends lost 5 bases and 2 bases respectively, with 9 bases between them. Looked up from germline, CDR1 is SGHVS and CDR2 is FNYEAQ. The CDR3 is 13 residues long. The DNA for the CDR3 is TGTGCCAGCAGCCCACAGGCAAACTATGGCTACACCTTC. This encodes CASSPQANYGYTF. Full variable domain (rest looked up from reference TRBV7-6 and TRBJ1-2): GAGVSQSPRYKVTKRGQDVALRCDPISGHVSLYWYRQALGQGPEFLTYFNYEAQQDKSGLPNDRFSAERPEGSISTLTIQRTEQRDSAMYRCASSPQANYGYTFGSGTRLTVV.

The chain uses TRBV9 and TRBJ2-3; 10 bases are a match to TRBD2. The length of the CDR3 is 18 residues. The V and J ends lost 0 bases and 3 bases, in that order; junction bases with no gene match: 10. Germline loops: CDR1 SGDLS, CDR2 YYNGEE. In DNA, the CDR3 is TGTGCCAGCAGCGTAGTTCCAGCGGGAGGGCTCGTTACAGATACGCAGTATTTT. It specifies CASSVVPAGGLVTDTQYF.

This chain uses TRBV7-8 with TRBJ2-1, with 11 bases aligning to TRBD2. Germline V lookup: CDR1 SGHVS, CDR2 FQNEAQ. The V and J ends lost 5 bases and 8 bases, in that order; junction bases with no gene match: 5. The length of the CDR3 is 14 residues. The DNA of the CDR3 is TGTGCCAGCAGCCTTAGCGGGGGGGCCCATGAGCAGTTCTTC. Protein sequence: CASSLSGGAHEQFF.

This clone was seen only once. The J gene is TRBJ1-5, the V gene TRBV30; the D is unclear. The V end lost 2 bases, the J end lost 3 bases, and 11 bases lay between the germline ends. Germline CDR1 reads GTSNPN; CDR2 reads SVGIG (reference sequence). The CDR3 covers 14 residues. The CDR3 DNA sequence: TGTGCCTGGAGTTCCCAAACCTACAATCAGCCCCAGCATTTT. Its translation: CAWSSQTYNQPQHF.

The J gene is TRBJ2-1, the V gene TRBV7-9; 12 nucleotides agree with TRBD2. J lost 5 bases, V lost 5 bases, and 7 bases had no gene match. From germline, CDR1 is SEHNR and CDR2 FQNEAQ (reference sequence). The CDR3 extends over 16 amino acids. The CDR3 protein is CASSELAGGGHNEQFF. CDR3 sequence (DNA): TGTGCCAGCAGCGAACTAGCGGGAGGAGGCCACAATGAGCAGTTCTTC.

CDR3 amino acids: CASSLDSGKTDTQYF. The CDR3 region has the DNA TGCGCCAGCAGCTTAGATAGCGGGAAAACAGATACGCAGTATTTT. The chain employs TRBV5-1 and TRBJ2-3; 8 nucleotides align to TRBD2. The V and J ends lost 2 bases and 3 bases, in that order; junction bases with no gene match: 5. The length of the CDR3 is 15 residues. Germline CDR1 SGHRS, CDR2 YFSETQ.

This sequence joins TRBV10-1 and TRBJ2-1, with TRBD2 matching 13 bases. The CDR3 covers 19 residues. With V trimmed by 4 bases and J by 0 bases, 9 bases remained unmatched. Germline V gene sequence: CDR1 WNHNN, CDR2 SYGVQD (reference sequence). The CDR3 is CASSAGLAGVMSSYNEQFF. For the CDR3, the DNA is TGCGCCAGCAGTGCTGGACTAGCGGGAGTGATGAGCTCCTACAATGAGCAGTTCTTC.

This chain's CDR3 is CASSRWGEQYV. CDR3 nucleotide sequence: TGTGCCAGCAGCCGGTGGGGCGAGCAGTACGTC. The chain carries TRBV11-3 and TRBJ2-7; D ambiguous. Looked up from germline, CDR1 is SGHNT and CDR2 is YENEEA. Trimming left V 5 bases short and J 6 bases short, with 8 bases between. The CDR3 sequence is 11 residues long.

This clone was counted between two and nine times. The chain employs TRBV10-3 and TRBJ1-2; no reliable D call. The CDR3 has 12 residues. Germline CDR1 is ENHRY and CDR2 is SYGVKD. V was cut by 2 bases and J by 8 bases, with 9 bases left in between. CDR3 in DNA: TGTGCCATCAGTGAGCGGTTGAGGGGCTACACCTTC. Encoded protein: CAISERLRGYTF.

This clone was counted between two and nine times. This rearrangement joins TRBV25-1 to TRBJ1-6; D perhaps matches TRBD1 (5 bases). The CDR3 has 13 amino acids. Trimming shortened V by 10 bases and J by 6 bases, and 13 bases separated the two germline ends. CDR1 is MGHDK, CDR2 SYGVNS, per germline. CDR3 sequence: CATRAQANSPLHF. The CDR3 DNA reads TGTGCCACCAGGGCCCAGGCTAATTCACCCCTCCACTTT. The variable domain in full, completed from reference TRBV25-1 and TRBJ1-6, reads EADIYQTPRYLVIGTGKKITLECSQTMGHDKMYWYQQDPGMELHLIHYSYGVNSTEKGDLSSESTVSRIRTEHFPLTLESARPSHTSQYLCATRAQANSPLHFGNGTRLTVT.

The chain recombines TRBV30 with TRBJ1-1, with unresolved D. V lost 2 bases, J lost 4 bases, and 5 bases lay in between. CDR1 and CDR2 (germline): GTSNPN, SVGIG (reference sequence). The CDR3 totals 11 residues. CDR3 region: CAWSTGTEAFF. CDR3 DNA: TGTGCCTGGAGTACCGGCACTGAAGCTTTCTTT.

J is TRBJ2-1 and V is TRBV9; 10 positions agree with TRBD2. Germline CDR1 SGDLS, CDR2 YYNGEE. V was clipped by 3 bases and J by 8 bases; unmatched bases: 14. The CDR3 has 17 residues. The CDR3 DNA reads TGTGCCAGCAGCGACCGGACTAGCGGCCGTCCAGGTCATGAGCAGTTCTTC. Encoded protein: CASSDRTSGRPGHEQFF.

The rearrangement links TRBV2 to TRBJ2-2, with D maybe TRBD1 (6 bases). Germline CDR1 reads SNHLY; CDR2 reads FYNNEI. The CDR3 spans 15 residues. The V and J ends lost 6 bases and 7 bases respectively, with 18 bases between them. The chain's CDR3 is CASRAPLRGGGELFF. The DNA for the CDR3 is TGTGCCAGCAGGGCACCCCTCAGGGGTGGCGGGGAGCTGTTTTTT.

The genes are TRBV29-1 and TRBJ2-7; D ambiguous. The germline CDR1 and CDR2 sequences are SQVTM and ANQGSEA. With 5 bases removed from V and 3 bases from J, the gap between germline ends came to 14 bases. CDR3 length: 13 amino acids. The CDR3 DNA sequence: TGCAGCGTTCTGGCCCCGTCCCGCTACGAGCAGTACTTC. Translation: CSVLAPSRYEQYF.

This clone was detected once. The chain uses TRBV7-2 and TRBJ1-2; D unclear. Germline values: CDR1 SGHTA, CDR2 FQGNSA. V was trimmed by 4 bases and J by 3 bases, leaving 9 bases between them. This CDR3 has 13 residues. CDR3 region: CASSSRDYYGYTF. CDR3 bases: TGTGCCAGCAGCTCGCGGGATTACTATGGCTACACCTTC.

The chain joins TRBV2 to TRBJ1-6, with 8 bases fitting TRBD1. After removal of 2 bases from V and 0 bases from J, the junction contained 3 bases not matched to a gene. Germline CDR1 SNHLY, CDR2 FYNNEI. This CDR3 contains 17 residues. The CDR3 protein is CASSESGGASYNSPLHF. CDR3 coding DNA: TGTGCCAGCAGTGAATCAGGGGGCGCCTCCTATAATTCACCCCTCCACTTT.

This chain joins TRBV7-2 and TRBJ1-1; TRBD1 is a possible D gene (5 bases). CDR1 SGHTA and CDR2 FQGNSA come from the germline V gene. V lost 5 bases and J 5 bases, leaving 15 bases between the germline ends. The CDR3 contains 14 residues. CDR3 protein: CASSTHPGRTEAFF. For the CDR3, the DNA is TGTGCCAGCAGCACACATCCAGGGCGTACTGAAGCTTTCTTT.